The 2 T cell receptor beta chains reported below all come from one sample, sequenced in a study of cytomegalovirus exposure and HLA in healthy donors. With 60 Vbeta and 13 Jbeta primers, the PCR was carried out. Clones were read by immunoSEQ multiplex PCR, and TCRdb kept only the in-frame ones, dropping some. Among about 130,000 clones listed, 70% were seen once. Specimen: PBMCs. These receptors were collected from a woman in her fifties or sixties in good health and CMV-seropositive.

The V call is TRBV7-3, the J call TRBJ2-1; 14 bases match TRBD2. Germline values: CDR1 SGHTA, CDR2 FQGTGA. The trim removed 5 bases at V and 9 bases at J, leaving 6 bases unmatched. CDR3 length: 15 amino acids. CDR3 protein: CASSPGLAGAGEQFF. The DNA for the CDR3 is TGTGCCAGCAGCCCGGGACTAGCGGGAGCGGGTGAGCAGTTCTTC. Drawing the rest from reference TRBV7-3 and TRBJ2-1, the complete variable domain is GAGVSQTPSNKVTEKGKYVELRCDPISGHTALYWYRQSLGQGPEFLIYFQGTGAADDSGLPNDRFFAVRPEGSVSTLKIQRTERGDSAVYLCASSPGLAGAGEQFFGPGTRLTVL.

The rearrangement links TRBV6-1 to TRBJ1-4, with 7 bases matching TRBD1. V lost 7 bases to trimming and J lost 5 bases; unmatched junction nucleotides: 7. Germline CDR1 reads MNHNS; CDR2 reads SASEGT. The CDR3 is 14 amino acids. The DNA of the CDR3 is TGTGCCAGCACAGGGGGGTCTTTCAATGAAAAACTGTTTTTT. Protein product: CASTGGSFNEKLFF.